These 10 T cell receptor beta chains share one sample of origin, sequenced in a study of blood T cell repertoires in COVID-19. The table came from immunoSEQ multiplex PCR; TCRdb's copy has only in-frame clones and leaves some out. The sample includes around 87,000 clones, nearly 90% of them seen just once. What was sequenced was peripheral blood. All receptors come from a man in his fifties with acute or convalescent COVID-19.

Remarks on this clone: Germline is not matched at one junction end, which may reflect a read error. The chain carries TRBV7-7 and TRBJ1-1; D is perhaps TRBD1 (6 bases). The CDR3 totals 17 residues. Looked up from germline, CDR1 is SSHAT and CDR2 is FNYEAQ (reference sequence). The CDR3 here is CASSRQLGQPLNTEAFF. The CDR3 nucleotides read TGTGCTAGCAGCCGGCAGCTAGGACAGCCCTTGAACACTGAAGCTTTCTTT.

This clone was observed once. The chain couples TRBV5-6 to TRBJ2-3; 13 bases match TRBD2. From germline, CDR1 is SGHDT and CDR2 YYEEEE. This CDR3 has 16 residues. V lost 1 base to trimming and J lost 4 bases; unmatched junction nucleotides: 3. CDR3 residues: CASSLTSGGVADTQYF. The DNA for the CDR3 is TGTGCCAGCAGCTTGACTAGCGGGGGGGTGGCAGATACGCAGTATTTT.

The chain combines TRBV5-4 with TRBJ2-4, with a tentative D call TRBD1 (7 bases). CDR1 and CDR2 (germline): SGHNT, YYREEE (reference sequence). The V and J ends lost 1 base and 8 bases respectively, with 19 bases between them. The CDR3 contains 16 residues. As DNA, the CDR3 is TGTGCCAGCAGCTTGAGGGGGGCGCAGGGGGTAGACATTCAGTACTTC. Its protein is CASSLRGAQGVDIQYF.

The chain links TRBV9 to TRBJ2-3, with 7 bases that match TRBD2. The germline V gene encodes CDR1 SGDLS and CDR2 YYNGEE. The CDR3 sequence is 16 residues long. With V trimmed by 3 bases and J by 3 bases, 10 bases remained unmatched. CDR3 protein: CASSARAGARTDTQYF. DNA of the CDR3: TGTGCCAGCAGCGCCAGGGCGGGAGCGCGAACAGATACGCAGTATTTT. Combining the CDR3 with reference TRBV9 and TRBJ2-3 gives the whole variable domain DSGVTQTPKHLITATGQRVTLRCSPRSGDLSVYWYQQSLDQGLQFLIQYYNGEERAKGNILERFSAQQFPDLHSELNLSSLELGDSALYFCASSARAGARTDTQYFGPGTRLTVL.

The chain combines TRBV7-2 with TRBJ2-3; 9 positions match TRBD1. V was pared by 0 bases and J by 5 bases, with 6 bases of the junction left unmatched. The CDR3 is 16 amino acids. CDR1 and CDR2 from the germline V gene are SGHTA and FQGNSA. The CDR3 reads CASSLAHRGLRDTQYF. The CDR3 bases are TGTGCCAGCAGCTTAGCTCACAGGGGGCTAAGAGATACGCAGTATTTT.

This clone appeared a single time. The genes are TRBV20-1 and TRBJ1-1; D is undetermined. The germline gives CDR1 DFQATT, CDR2 SNEGSKA (reference sequence). The V gene lost 3 bases and the J gene lost 1 base, with 12 bases spanning the gap. The CDR3 is made up of 14 amino acids. For the CDR3, the DNA is TGCAGTGCTAGTCCCGGAGGTTCGAACACTGAAGCTTTCTTT. Translated, it gives CSASPGGSNTEAFF.

This clone was observed a single time. The rearrangement joins TRBV2 to TRBJ2-3; a possible D gene is TRBD2 (6 bases). CDR3 length: 14 amino acids. Germline V lookup: CDR1 SNHLY, CDR2 FYNNEI. V was clipped by 8 bases and J by 5 bases, with 17 bases between them. CDR3 sequence (DNA): TGTGCCAGCCATGGCGGGGTCCGGGTAGATACGCAGTATTTT. Its translation is CASHGGVRVDTQYF.

The chain joins TRBV27 to TRBJ1-4; 7 bases match TRBD1. This CDR3 is 14 amino acids long. The junction had 9 bases not matched to a gene; V was cut back by 9 bases and J by 5 bases. Germline values: CDR1 MNHEY, CDR2 SMNVEV (reference sequence). CDR3 nucleotide sequence: TGTGCCAGTAGCCGACAGGGATTAAATGAAAAACTGTTTTTT. It specifies CASSRQGLNEKLFF.

In nucleotides, the CDR3 is TGCAGCGTTAGTGTGACTAGCACAGATACGCAGTATTTT. Its protein is CSVSVTSTDTQYF. This chain joins TRBV29-1 and TRBJ2-3; unclear D gene. Trimming shortened V by 5 bases and J by 0 bases, and 9 bases separated the two germline ends. Looked up from germline, CDR1 is SQVTM and CDR2 is ANQGSEA. The CDR3 runs to 13 residues.

The sample holds one count of this clone. In the same sample, other DNA sequences code for this CDR3. The chain recombines TRBV3-1 (or the pseudogene TRBV3-2) with TRBJ1-5; no clear D gene. Germline V gene lookup returns CDR1 LGHDT and CDR2 YNNKEL (reference sequence). V lost 1 base and J lost 7, with 5 bases in between. The CDR3 is made up of 12 amino acids. The CDR3 reads CASSQGEQPQHF. In DNA form, the CDR3 reads TGTGCCAGCAGCCAAGGTGAGCAGCCCCAGCATTTT.